The rows below give T cell receptor beta chains drawn from one sample of a study of T cell responses to AZD1222 COVID-19 vaccine. Generated by immunoSEQ multiplex PCR, the TCRdb table keeps only in-frame clones and is missing some. The sample records 150,000 or so clones, about 90% being singletons. This material consisted of peripheral blood, taken 28 days after the second AZD1222 dose. The receptors shown here come from an adult who received the AZD1222 COVID-19 vaccine. The CDR3 runs from the conserved cysteine through the conserved F or W. D genes are given only for firm matches. Clone sizes are given selectively: once, few, many, or a class where the clone is expanded.

J gene	D gene	V gene	clone size	CDR3 DNA	CDR3 protein
TRBJ2-1	TRBD2	TRBV24-1	-	TGTGCCACCAGTGCAACTAGCGGAATCAATGAGCAGTTCTTC	CATSATSGINEQFF
TRBJ1-4	-	TRBV24-1	-	TGTGCCACCGCGGAGGGTGCTAATGAAAAACTGTTTTTT	CATAEGANEKLFF
TRBJ1-1	-	TRBV12-3/TRBV12-4	-	TGTGCCAGCAGTTGGGGGGAGAACACTGAAGCTTTCTTT	CASSWGENTEAFF
TRBJ2-3	TRBD2	TRBV24-1	-	TGTGCCACCAGACAAGCGGGAGCCGGCACAGATACGCAGTATTTT	CATRQAGAGTDTQYF
TRBJ1-5	-	TRBV14	-	TGTGCCAGCAGCCAAGCGGGTAGCCAGCCCCAGCATTTT	CASSQAGSQPQHF
TRBJ2-2	-	TRBV5-1	-	TGCGCCAGCAGCTTGGCGAGTTGGGCTGGCACCGGGGAGCTGTTTTTT	CASSLASWAGTGELFF
TRBJ1-1	-	TRBV6-5	-	TGTGCCAGCACCACAGGGCGGGGCACTGAAGCTTTCTTT	CASTTGRGTEAFF
TRBJ2-6	-	TRBV19	-	TGTGCCAGTAGCGCTGGGACTGGGGCCAACGTCCTGACTTTC	CASSAGTGANVLTF
TRBJ2-1	-	TRBV9	once	TGTGCCAGCAGCGGCCCCGACACAAATGAGCAGTTCTTC	CASSGPDTNEQFF
TRBJ2-7	-	TRBV6-2/TRBV6-3	-	TGTGCCAGCAGTTACGGGCAGGGGGGGACCTACGAGCAGTACTTC	CASSYGQGGTYEQYF
TRBJ1-1	-	TRBV21-1	-	TGTGCCAGCAGCAAAGGGGGGGGCGGCACTGAAGCTTTCTTT	CASSKGGGGTEAFF
TRBJ1-2	-	TRBV5-4	-	TGTGCCAGCAGCTTGGGGGAACAGGGAGGACTTCTGCTCTTC	CASSLGEQGGLLLF
TRBJ1-5	-	TRBV7-8	-	TGTGCCAGCAGCCACAGCAATAGCAATCAGCCCCAGCATTTT	CASSHSNSNQPQHF
TRBJ2-7	-	TRBV6-2/TRBV6-3	few	TGTGCCAGCAGTTACAAGGCGGGTCCTGGCTACGAGCAGTACTTC	CASSYKAGPGYEQYF
TRBJ1-1	-	TRBV28	once	TGTGCCAGCAGTTTACACGGGGATCAAAATTCTGAAGCTTTCTTT	CASSLHGDQNSEAFF
TRBJ1-5	-	TRBV30	-	TGTGCCTGGATGGACGGTAGCAATCAGCCCCAGCATTTT	CAWMDGSNQPQHF
TRBJ2-1	TRBD1	TRBV27	once	TGTGCCAGCAGTTTAGTGACAGGGGGAGTAGGGGAGCAGTTCTTC	CASSLVTGGVGEQFF
TRBJ2-7	-	TRBV6-6	-	TGTGCCAGCAGAGCCGGGGCGGCCCTCTCCTACGAGCAGTACTTC	CASRAGAALSYEQYF
TRBJ2-3	-	TRBV28	once	TGTGCCAGCAGTTCCTCCGGCTGGCCAAGCACAGATACGCAGTATTTT	CASSSSGWPSTDTQYF
TRBJ1-1	-	TRBV2	-	TGTGCCAGCAGTGATCCACCTATGAACACTGAAGCTTTCTTT	CASSDPPMNTEAFF
TRBJ2-5	-	TRBV4-2	-	TGTGCCAGCAGCCGCCGATTTGGGGAGGTTGGCCAAGAGACCCAGTACTTC	CASSRRFGEVGQETQYF
TRBJ1-1	-	TRBV30	few	TGTGCCTGGACCAAGGGGGAAAGAAGGAATGAAGCTTTCTTT	CAWTKGERRNEAFF
TRBJ1-2	-	TRBV5-6	-	TGTGCCAGCAGCGAGGGGGTTGCAGCTAACTATGGCTACACCTTC	CASSEGVAANYGYTF
TRBJ2-1	TRBD2	TRBV5-1	few	TGCGCCAGCAGCGGGCAGACTAGCGGGACCCAGGGGGATGAGCAGTTCTTC	CASSGQTSGTQGDEQFF
TRBJ2-7	TRBD1	TRBV7-9	-	TGTGCCAGCAGTGAGAGCCTAGACAGGGCCTACGAGCAGTACTTC	CASSESLDRAYEQYF
TRBJ1-1	-	TRBV9	few	TGTGCCAGCAGCGTAACCAGGGCGAACACTGAAGCTTTCTTT	CASSVTRANTEAFF
TRBJ2-6	TRBD2	TRBV10-3	-	TGTGCCATCACCGCGGGCGGGAGTGTAGTGGCCAACGTCCTGACTTTC	CAITAGGSVVANVLTF
TRBJ2-1	-	TRBV30	once	TGTGCCTGGAGGGAGTCCTCCTACAATGAGCAGTTCTTC	CAWRESSYNEQFF
TRBJ1-5	TRBD1	TRBV27	-	TGTGCCAGCAGCTATGGGACAGGGGATAGTCAGCCCCAGCATTTT	CASSYGTGDSQPQHF
TRBJ2-2	-	TRBV7-3	-	TGTGCCAGCAGAGGGGCAGGGAACACCGGGGAGCTGTTTTTT	CASRGAGNTGELFF
TRBJ1-6	-	TRBV3-1/TRBV3-2	once	TGTGCCAGCAGCCCACCCCCTGACAGCTGGTTTAATTCACCCCTCCACTTT	CASSPPPDSWFNSPLHF
TRBJ2-7	TRBD2	TRBV7-2	once	TGTGCCAGCAGCTTAGCCCCCTCCAGCGGGAGGGTCTACGAGCAGTACTTC	CASSLAPSSGRVYEQYF
TRBJ2-2	-	TRBV7-2	-	TGTGCCAGCAGCTTAGCACAGAGCACCGGGGAGCTGTTTTTT	CASSLAQSTGELFF
TRBJ1-1	-	TRBV5-5	once	TGTGCCAGCAGCTTTATCCAGGGTGACACTGAAGCTTTCTTT	CASSFIQGDTEAFF
TRBJ1-2	-	TRBV20-1	-	TGCAGTGGGAACACTGACTATGGCTACACCTTC	CSGNTDYGYTF
TRBJ2-1	TRBD2	TRBV7-2	-	TGTGCCAGCAGTTTACTAGCGGGAGGTCTGAATGAGCAGTTCTTC	CASSLLAGGLNEQFF
TRBJ1-2	TRBD1	TRBV19	-	TGTGCCAGTAGTCCGGGGACAGCTAACTATGGCTACACCTTC	CASSPGTANYGYTF
TRBJ1-1	-	TRBV6-6	-	TGTGCCAGCACCGCGCAAGACCTGAACACTGAAGCTTTCTTT	CASTAQDLNTEAFF
TRBJ2-7	-	TRBV6-5	-	TGTGCCAGCAGTTACTCACGGAGTCCTCTCTACGAGCAGTACTTC	CASSYSRSPLYEQYF
TRBJ1-4	TRBD1	TRBV28	-	TGTGCCAGCAGATCCACAGGGGGCCATGAAAAACTGTTTTTT	CASRSTGGHEKLFF
TRBJ1-6	TRBD1	TRBV15	once	TGTGCCACCAGCACCTCCGCGGGACAGGGGGTTTATAATTCACCCCTCCACTTT	CATSTSAGQGVYNSPLHF
TRBJ2-7	-	TRBV27	-	TGTGCCAGCAGTTTATCCCCGGACTCCTACGAGCAGTACTTC	CASSLSPDSYEQYF
TRBJ1-5	-	TRBV19	-	TGTGCCACCGACCCGAGGGGCAATCAGCCCCAGCATTTT	CATDPRGNQPQHF
TRBJ2-1	TRBD2	TRBV5-1	few	TGCGCCAGCGGGACTAGCGGGAGCCGTGGGGACTACAATGAGCAGTTCTTC	CASGTSGSRGDYNEQFF
TRBJ2-1	-	TRBV28	-	TGTGCCAGCAGCGTACTTTACAATGAGCAGTTCTTC	CASSVLYNEQFF
TRBJ1-2	-	TRBV6-5	-	TGTGCCAGCAGAAAGGACGAGACCTATGGCTACACCTTC	CASRKDETYGYTF
TRBJ2-2	TRBD2	TRBV7-9	-	TGTGCCAGCAGCTTAACATTAGCGGGAGGAGGACGTACCGGGGAGCTGTTTTTT	CASSLTLAGGGRTGELFF
TRBJ1-3	-	TRBV5-1	-	TGCGCCAGCAGCTTGGCCTACGGGGGCGGAAACACCATATATTTT	CASSLAYGGGNTIYF
TRBJ2-2	-	TRBV7-3	-	TGTGCCAGCAGCTCACCCTTAGGGCAGGGTCAGAACACCGGGGAGCTGTTTTTT	CASSSPLGQGQNTGELFF
TRBJ2-6	-	TRBV6-4	-	TGTGCCAGCAGTGACCGGACGGGGAGCTCTGGGGCCAACGTCCTGACTTTC	CASSDRTGSSGANVLTF
TRBJ1-2	TRBD1	TRBV3-1/TRBV3-2	-	TGTGCCAGCAGCCAAGGCGGGACAGGGGGCTATGGCTACACCTTC	CASSQGGTGGYGYTF
TRBJ1-2	-	TRBV28	few	TGTGCCAGCAGTCTAGGACTGTCGGACTATGGCTACACCTTC	CASSLGLSDYGYTF
TRBJ2-7	-	TRBV20-1	-	TGCAGTGCCGGGGGGCGGTATGAGCAGTACTTC	CSAGGRYEQYF
TRBJ2-2	TRBD2	TRBV27	-	TGTGCCAGCAGTTTATATGCTAGCGGGTACAGGAACGGGGAGCTGTTTTTT	CASSLYASGYRNGELFF
TRBJ2-3	TRBD2	TRBV9	-	TGTGCCAGCAGCGGAGCGGGAGGGCCGACAGATACGCAGTATTTT	CASSGAGGPTDTQYF
TRBJ2-7	-	TRBV28	-	TGTGCCAGCAGACCGGCGGGCCTCCCTTCCCTCCACGAGCAGTACTTC	CASRPAGLPSLHEQYF
TRBJ1-5	-	TRBV12-3/TRBV12-4	once	TGTGCCAGCAGCGCGAGGGGCAATCAGCCCCAGCATTTT	CASSARGNQPQHF
TRBJ2-5	-	TRBV7-9	-	TGTGCCAGCAGCTTGGGCAGCCAAGAGACCCAGTACTTC	CASSLGSQETQYF
TRBJ2-3	TRBD2	TRBV29-1	-	TGCAGCTCATTTGGGGCTAGCGGGAGGGATACGCAGTATTTT	CSSFGASGRDTQYF